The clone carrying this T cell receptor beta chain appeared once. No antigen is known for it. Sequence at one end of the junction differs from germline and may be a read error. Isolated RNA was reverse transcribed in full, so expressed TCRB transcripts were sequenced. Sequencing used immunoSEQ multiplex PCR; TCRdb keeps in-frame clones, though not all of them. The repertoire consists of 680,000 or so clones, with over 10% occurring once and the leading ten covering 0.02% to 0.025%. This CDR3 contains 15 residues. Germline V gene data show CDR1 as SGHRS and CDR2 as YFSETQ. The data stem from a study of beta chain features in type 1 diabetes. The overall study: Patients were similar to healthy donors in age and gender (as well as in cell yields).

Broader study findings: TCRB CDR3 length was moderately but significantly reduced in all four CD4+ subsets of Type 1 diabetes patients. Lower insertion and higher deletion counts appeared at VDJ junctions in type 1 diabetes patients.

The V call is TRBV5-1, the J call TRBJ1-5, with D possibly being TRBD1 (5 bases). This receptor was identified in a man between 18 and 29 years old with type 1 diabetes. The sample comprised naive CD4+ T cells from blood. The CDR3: CASRLGDADNQPQHF. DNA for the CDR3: TGCGCCAGCAGGTTGGGGGACGCTGACAATCAGCCCCAGCATTTT.